The T cell receptor (beta chain) under discussion was sequenced for a study of T cell responses to AZD1222 COVID-19 vaccine. The table came from immunoSEQ multiplex PCR; TCRdb's copy has only in-frame clones and leaves some out. The sample has 95,000 to 100,000 clones; 65% to 85% are singletons. Study-wide findings and caveats: Distributed over spike, vaccine-associated CD4 TCRs predominated at 160-218 and 743-854.

In regard to this clone: Its antigen is still unknown.

Here the sequenced sample was peripheral blood, taken 28 days after the second AZD1222 dose. The receptor was isolated from an adult who received the AZD1222 COVID-19 vaccine.

The CDR3 DNA is TGTGCCACCAGTCCCGCGGGAGGTCGCAATGAGCAGTTCTTC. It translates to CATSPAGGRNEQFF. This rearrangement joins TRBV24-1 to TRBJ2-1; 8 bases align to TRBD2. CDR1 is KGHDR and CDR2 is SFDVKD in the germline V gene. This CDR3 spans 14 amino acids. The ends lost 6 bases at V and 6 bases at J; junction bases unmatched: 6.